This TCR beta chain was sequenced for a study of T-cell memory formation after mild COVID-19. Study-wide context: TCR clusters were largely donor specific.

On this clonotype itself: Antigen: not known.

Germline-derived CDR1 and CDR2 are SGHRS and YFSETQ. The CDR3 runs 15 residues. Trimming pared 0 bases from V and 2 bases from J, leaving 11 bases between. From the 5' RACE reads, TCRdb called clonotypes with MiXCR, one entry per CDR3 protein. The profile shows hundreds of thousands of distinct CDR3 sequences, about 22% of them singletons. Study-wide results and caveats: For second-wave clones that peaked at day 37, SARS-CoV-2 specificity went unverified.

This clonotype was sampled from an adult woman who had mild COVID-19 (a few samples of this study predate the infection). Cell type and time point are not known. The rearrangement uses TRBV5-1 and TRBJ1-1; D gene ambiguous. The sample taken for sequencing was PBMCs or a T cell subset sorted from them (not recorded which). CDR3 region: CASSLAASRNTEAFF. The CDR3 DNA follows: TGCGCCAGCAGCTTGGCGGCGTCCCGCAACACTGAAGCTTTCTTT.